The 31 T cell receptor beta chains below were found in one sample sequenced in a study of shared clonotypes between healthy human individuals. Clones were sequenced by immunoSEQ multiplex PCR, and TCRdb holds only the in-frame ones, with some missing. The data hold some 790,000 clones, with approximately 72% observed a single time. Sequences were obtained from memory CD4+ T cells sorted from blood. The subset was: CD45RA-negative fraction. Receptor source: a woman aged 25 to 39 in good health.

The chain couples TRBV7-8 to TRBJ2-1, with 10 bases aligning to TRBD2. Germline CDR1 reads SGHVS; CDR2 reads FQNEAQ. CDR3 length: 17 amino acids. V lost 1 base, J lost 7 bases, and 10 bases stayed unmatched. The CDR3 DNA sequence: TGTGCCAGCAGCTTAGTTCTAGCGGGAGTGGGAAGGAATGAGCAGTTCTTC. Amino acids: CASSLVLAGVGRNEQFF.

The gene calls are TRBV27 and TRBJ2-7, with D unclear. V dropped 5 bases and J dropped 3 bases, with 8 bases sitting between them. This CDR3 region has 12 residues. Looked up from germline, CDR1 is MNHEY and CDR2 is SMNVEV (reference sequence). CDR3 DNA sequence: TGTGCCAGCAGTCCCGACGGCTACGAGCAGTACTTC. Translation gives CASSPDGYEQYF.

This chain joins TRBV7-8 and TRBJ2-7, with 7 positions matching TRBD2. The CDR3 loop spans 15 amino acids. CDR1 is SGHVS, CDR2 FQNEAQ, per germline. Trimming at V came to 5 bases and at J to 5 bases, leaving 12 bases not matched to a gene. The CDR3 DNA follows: TGTGCCAGCAGCCGAGGGGCGGGAGTGATAAACGAGCAGTACTTC. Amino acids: CASSRGAGVINEQYF.

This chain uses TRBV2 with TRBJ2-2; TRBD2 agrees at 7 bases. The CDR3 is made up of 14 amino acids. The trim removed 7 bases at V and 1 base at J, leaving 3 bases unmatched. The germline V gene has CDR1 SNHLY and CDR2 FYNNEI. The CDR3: CASIPSGNTGELFF. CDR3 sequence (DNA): TGTGCCAGCATTCCTAGCGGGAACACCGGGGAGCTGTTTTTT.

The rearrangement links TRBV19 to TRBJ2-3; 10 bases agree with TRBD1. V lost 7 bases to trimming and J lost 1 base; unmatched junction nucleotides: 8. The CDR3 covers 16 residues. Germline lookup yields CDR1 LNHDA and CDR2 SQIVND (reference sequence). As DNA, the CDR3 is TGTGCCAGTAAATTCGGCGGGACAGGGGGCACAGATACGCAGTATTTT. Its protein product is CASKFGGTGGTDTQYF.

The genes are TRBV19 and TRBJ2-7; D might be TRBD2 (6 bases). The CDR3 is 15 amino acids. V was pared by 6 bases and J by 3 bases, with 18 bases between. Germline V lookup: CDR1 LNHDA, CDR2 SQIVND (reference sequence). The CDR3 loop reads CASRGRAAGNYEQYF. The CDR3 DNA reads TGTGCCAGTAGGGGACGGGCCGCGGGGAACTACGAGCAGTACTTC.

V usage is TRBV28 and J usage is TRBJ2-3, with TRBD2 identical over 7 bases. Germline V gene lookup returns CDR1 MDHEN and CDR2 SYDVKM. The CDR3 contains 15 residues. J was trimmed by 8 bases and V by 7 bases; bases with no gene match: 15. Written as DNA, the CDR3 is TGTGCCAGCACCTCGGTACGGAGGACGGGGGGTACGCAGTATTTT. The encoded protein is CASTSVRRTGGTQYF. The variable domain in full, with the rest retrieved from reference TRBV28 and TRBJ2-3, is DVKVTQSSRYLVKRTGEKVFLECVQDMDHENMFWYRQDPGLGLRLIYFSYDVKMKEKGDIPEGYSVSREKKERFSLILESASTNQTSMYLCASTSVRRTGGTQYFGPGTRLTVL.

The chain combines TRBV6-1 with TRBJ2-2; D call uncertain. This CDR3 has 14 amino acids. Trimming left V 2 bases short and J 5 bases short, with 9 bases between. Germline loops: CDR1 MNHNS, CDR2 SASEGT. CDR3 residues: CASSEISLTGELFF. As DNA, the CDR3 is TGTGCCAGCAGTGAAATATCGTTAACCGGGGAGCTGTTTTTT.

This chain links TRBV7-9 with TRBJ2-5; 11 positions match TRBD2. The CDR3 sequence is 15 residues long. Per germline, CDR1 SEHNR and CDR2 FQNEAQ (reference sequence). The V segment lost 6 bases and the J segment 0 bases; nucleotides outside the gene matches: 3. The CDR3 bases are TGTGCCAGCAGGCCTAGCGGGGGGAACCAAGAGACCCAGTACTTC. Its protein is CASRPSGGNQETQYF. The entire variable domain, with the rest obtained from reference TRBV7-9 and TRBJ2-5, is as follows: DTGVSQNPRHKITKRGQNVTFRCDPISEHNRLYWYRQTLGQGPEFLTYFQNEAQLEKSRLLSDRFSAERPKGSFSTLEIQRTEQGDSAMYLCASRPSGGNQETQYFGPGTRLLVL.

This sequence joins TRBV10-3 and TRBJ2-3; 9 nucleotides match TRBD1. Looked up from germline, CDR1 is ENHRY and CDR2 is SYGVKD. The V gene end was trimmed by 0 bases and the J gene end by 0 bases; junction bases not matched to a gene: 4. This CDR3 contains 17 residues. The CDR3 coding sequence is TGTGCCATCAGTGAGTCGATGACAGGGGGTAGCACAGATACGCAGTATTTT. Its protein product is CAISESMTGGSTDTQYF.

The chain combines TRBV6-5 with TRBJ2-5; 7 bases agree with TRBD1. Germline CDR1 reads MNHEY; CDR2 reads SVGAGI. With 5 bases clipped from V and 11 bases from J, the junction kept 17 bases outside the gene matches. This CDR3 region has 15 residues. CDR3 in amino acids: CASSGSFTGVGEQYF. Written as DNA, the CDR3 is TGTGCCAGCAGTGGCTCCTTCACAGGGGTAGGTGAGCAGTACTTC.

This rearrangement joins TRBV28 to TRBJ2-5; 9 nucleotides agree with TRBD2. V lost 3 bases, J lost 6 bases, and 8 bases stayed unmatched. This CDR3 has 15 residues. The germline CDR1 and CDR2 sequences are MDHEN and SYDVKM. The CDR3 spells CASSFLAGAGKTQYF. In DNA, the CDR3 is TGTGCCAGCAGTTTTTTAGCGGGAGCTGGAAAGACCCAGTACTTC.

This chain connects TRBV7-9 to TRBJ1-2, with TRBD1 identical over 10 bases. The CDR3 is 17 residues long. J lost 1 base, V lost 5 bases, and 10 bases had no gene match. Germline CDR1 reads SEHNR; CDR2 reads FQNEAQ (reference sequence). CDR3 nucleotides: TGTGCCAGCAGCCGCAGCGGGACAGGGGTGGTTAACTATGGCTACACCTTC. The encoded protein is CASSRSGTGVVNYGYTF.

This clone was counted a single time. CDR3 bases: TGTGCCAGCAGTGAAAGGCGTCAGGCGACGACGGGGCAGTACTTC. This sequence encodes CASSERRQATTGQYF. V is TRBV2 and J is TRBJ2-7; D gene ambiguous. CDR3 length equals 15 residues. The germline gives CDR1 SNHLY, CDR2 FYNNEI. V dropped 2 bases and J dropped 9 bases, with 20 bases sitting between them.

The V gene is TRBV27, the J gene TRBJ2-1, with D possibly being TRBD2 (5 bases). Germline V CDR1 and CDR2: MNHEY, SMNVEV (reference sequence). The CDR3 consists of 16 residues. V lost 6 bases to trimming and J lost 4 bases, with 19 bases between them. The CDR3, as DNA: TGTGCCAGCAGACCAAACAATGCGGGCCGATACAATGAGCAGTTCTTC. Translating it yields CASRPNNAGRYNEQFF.

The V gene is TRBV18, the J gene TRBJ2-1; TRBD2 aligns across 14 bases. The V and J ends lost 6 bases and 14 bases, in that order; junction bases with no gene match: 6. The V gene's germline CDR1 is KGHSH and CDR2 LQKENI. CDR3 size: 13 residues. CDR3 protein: CASSGTSGSNEFF. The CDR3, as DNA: TGTGCCAGCTCGGGGACTAGCGGGAGTAATGAGTTCTTC.

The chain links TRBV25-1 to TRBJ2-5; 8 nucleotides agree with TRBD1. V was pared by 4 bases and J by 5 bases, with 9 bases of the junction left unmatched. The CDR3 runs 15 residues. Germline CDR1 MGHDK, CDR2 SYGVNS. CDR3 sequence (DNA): TGTGCCAGCAGTGGGGGGACAGGACCCTGGGAGACCCAGTACTTC. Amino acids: CASSGGTGPWETQYF.

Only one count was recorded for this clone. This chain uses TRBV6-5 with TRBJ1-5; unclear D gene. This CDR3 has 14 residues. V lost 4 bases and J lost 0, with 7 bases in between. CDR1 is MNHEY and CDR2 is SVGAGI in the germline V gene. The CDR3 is CASSSRASNQPQHF. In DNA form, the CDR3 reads TGTGCCAGCAGTTCGCGGGCTAGCAATCAGCCCCAGCATTTT.

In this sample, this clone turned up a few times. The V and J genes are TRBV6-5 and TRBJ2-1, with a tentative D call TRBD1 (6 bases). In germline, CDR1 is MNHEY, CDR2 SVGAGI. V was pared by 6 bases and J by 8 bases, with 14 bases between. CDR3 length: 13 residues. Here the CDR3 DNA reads TGTGCCAGCAGGAGACAGGATGGGGATGAGCAGTTCTTC. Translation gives CASRRQDGDEQFF.

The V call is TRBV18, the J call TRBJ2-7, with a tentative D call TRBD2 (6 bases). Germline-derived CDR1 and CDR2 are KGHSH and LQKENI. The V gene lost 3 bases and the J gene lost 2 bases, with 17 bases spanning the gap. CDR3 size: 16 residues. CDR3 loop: CASSPVPGGGTYEQYF. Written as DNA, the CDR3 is TGTGCCAGCTCACCGGTCCCCGGTGGCGGGACCTACGAGCAGTACTTC.

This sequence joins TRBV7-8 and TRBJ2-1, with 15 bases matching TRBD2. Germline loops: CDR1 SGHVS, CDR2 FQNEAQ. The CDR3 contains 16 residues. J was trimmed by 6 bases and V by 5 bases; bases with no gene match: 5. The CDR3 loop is CASSTGTSGRFNEQFF. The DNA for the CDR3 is TGTGCCAGCAGCACCGGGACTAGCGGGAGGTTCAATGAGCAGTTCTTC.

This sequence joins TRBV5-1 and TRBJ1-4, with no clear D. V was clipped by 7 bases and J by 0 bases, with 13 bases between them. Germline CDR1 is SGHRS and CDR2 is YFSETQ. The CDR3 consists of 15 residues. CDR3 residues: CASGSDGATNEKLFF. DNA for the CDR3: TGCGCCAGCGGGAGCGACGGTGCAACTAATGAAAAACTGTTTTTT. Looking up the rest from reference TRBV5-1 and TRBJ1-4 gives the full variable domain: KAGVTQTPRYLIKTRGQQVTLSCSPISGHRSVSWYQQTPGQGLQFLFEYFSETQRNKGNFPGRFSGRQFSNSRSEMNVSTLELGDSALYLCASGSDGATNEKLFFGSGTQLSVL.

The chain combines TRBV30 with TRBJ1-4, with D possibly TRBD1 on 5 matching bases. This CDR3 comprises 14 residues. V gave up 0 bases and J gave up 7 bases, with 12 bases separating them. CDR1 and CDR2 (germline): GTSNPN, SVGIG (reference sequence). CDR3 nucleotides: TGTGCCTGGAGTGTGAGGACTAGGGGTGAAAAACTGTTTTTT. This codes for CAWSVRTRGEKLFF.

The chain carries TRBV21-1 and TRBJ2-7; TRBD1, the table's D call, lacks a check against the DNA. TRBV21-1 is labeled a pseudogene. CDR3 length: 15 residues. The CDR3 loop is CASCTGDRWSYEQYF. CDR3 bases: TGTGCCAGCTGTACAGGGGACCGCTGGTCCTACGAGCAGTACTTC.

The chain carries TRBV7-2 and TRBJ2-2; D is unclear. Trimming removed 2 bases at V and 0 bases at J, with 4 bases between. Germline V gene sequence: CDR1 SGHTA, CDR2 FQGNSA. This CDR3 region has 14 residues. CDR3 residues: CASSLYSNTGELFF. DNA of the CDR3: TGTGCCAGCAGCTTATATTCGAACACCGGGGAGCTGTTTTTT.

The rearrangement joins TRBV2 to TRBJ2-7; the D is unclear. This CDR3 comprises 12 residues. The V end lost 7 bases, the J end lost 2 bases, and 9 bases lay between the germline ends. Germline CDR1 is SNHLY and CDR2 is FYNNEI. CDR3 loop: CASTSGTYEQYF. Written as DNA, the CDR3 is TGTGCCAGCACCTCCGGTACCTACGAGCAGTACTTC.

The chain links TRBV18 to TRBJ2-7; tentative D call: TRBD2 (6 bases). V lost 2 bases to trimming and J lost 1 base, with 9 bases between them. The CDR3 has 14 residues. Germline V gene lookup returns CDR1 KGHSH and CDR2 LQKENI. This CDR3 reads CASSPARGSYEQYF. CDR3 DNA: TGTGCCAGCTCACCAGCCCGGGGGTCCTACGAGCAGTACTTC.

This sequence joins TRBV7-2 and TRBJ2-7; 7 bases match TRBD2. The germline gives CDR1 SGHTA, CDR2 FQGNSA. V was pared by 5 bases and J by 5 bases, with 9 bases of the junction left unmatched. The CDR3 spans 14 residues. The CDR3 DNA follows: TGTGCCAGCAGCCCACGCGGGGGTTGGCACGAGCAGTACTTC. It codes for CASSPRGGWHEQYF. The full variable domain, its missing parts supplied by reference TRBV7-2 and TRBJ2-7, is GAGVSQSPSNKVTEKGKDVELRCDPISGHTALYWYRQSLGQGLEFLIYFQGNSAPDKSGLPSDRFSAERTGGSVSTLTIQRTQQEDSAVYLCASSPRGGWHEQYFGPGTRLTVT.

This CDR3 reads CASSKVKEGPGGTSGRAQYF. In DNA, the CDR3 is TGTGCCAGCAGCAAAGTTAAGGAGGGTCCCGGGGGGACTAGCGGGAGGGCGCAGTATTTT. The V and J genes are TRBV21-1 and TRBJ2-3; the table's D call, TRBD2, has no DNA check behind it. TRBV21-1 is described as a pseudogene. The CDR3 runs 20 residues.

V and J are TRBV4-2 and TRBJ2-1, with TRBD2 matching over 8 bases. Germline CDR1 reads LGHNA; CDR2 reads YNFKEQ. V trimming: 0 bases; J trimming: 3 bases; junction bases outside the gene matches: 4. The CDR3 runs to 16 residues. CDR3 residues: CASSQEERGNYNEQFF. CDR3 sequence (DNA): TGTGCCAGCAGCCAAGAGGAGCGGGGGAACTACAATGAGCAGTTCTTC.

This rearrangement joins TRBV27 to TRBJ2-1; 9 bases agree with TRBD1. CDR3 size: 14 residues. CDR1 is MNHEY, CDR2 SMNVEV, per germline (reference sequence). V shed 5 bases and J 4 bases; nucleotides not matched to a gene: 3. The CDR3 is CASSPGTGYNEQFF. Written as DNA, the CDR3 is TGTGCCAGCAGTCCGGGGACAGGGTACAATGAGCAGTTCTTC.